The rows below give T cell receptor beta chains drawn from one sample of a study of CD8 T cells in ankylosing spondylitis. TCRdb processed the 5' RACE reads anew with MiXCR; each CDR3 protein has one entry. The top ten clones hold about 17% of a sample with approximately 210,000 distinct CDR3 sequences, 9.5% to 15% of them seen once. What was sequenced was blood, either unsorted or a sorted T cell fraction (not recorded which). These receptors were collected from a male donor with ankylosing spondylitis or in good health (not recorded which). Each CDR3 is given with its conserved first and last residue. D genes are given only for firm matches. Clone size, where shown, is once, few, many, or a class for clones that have expanded.

clone_size j_call v_call cdr3_length d_call cdr3_nt cdr3_aa
many TRBJ1-5 TRBV25-1 14 . TGTGCCAGCAGTGCAGAGAATAGCAATCAGCCCCAGCATTTT CASSAENSNQPQHF
. TRBJ2-7 TRBV5-1 16 TRBD2 TGCGCCAGCTCAGCCGTCGCAGCGGGGGGCTCCTACGAGCAGTACTTC CASSAVAAGGSYEQYF
many TRBJ1-6 TRBV6-1 15 TRBD1 TGTGCCAGCAGGGGTGGGACAGTGAGGGATTCACCCCTCCACTTT CASRGGTVRDSPLHF
. TRBJ1-1 TRBV7-9 16 . TGTGCCAGCAGCTTGGTGAAGGGACCGTCTCGGGCTGAAGCTTTCTTT CASSLVKGPSRAEAFF
. TRBJ2-7 TRBV20-1 15 . TGCAGTGCTCCCATTAGGGGGGACCTCTCCTACGAGCAGTACTTC CSAPIRGDLSYEQYF
many TRBJ2-1 TRBV3-1 15 . TGTGCCAGCAGCCAAGATGGCGGATCCTACAATGAGCAGTTCTTC CASSQDGGSYNEQFF
many TRBJ2-1 TRBV5-1 14 TRBD2 TGCGCCAGCAGCCCCGGGGGTCTAGCGGGAGAGATATTCTTC CASSPGGLAGEIFF
. TRBJ2-5 TRBV5-1 14 . TGCGCCAGCAGCTTGTGGGGGGAAGGGGAGACCCAGTACTTC CASSLWGEGETQYF
few TRBJ1-2 TRBV11-3 16 TRBD1 TGTGCCAGCAGCTTAGATCCTGTCGACAGGGGCTATGGCTACACCTTC CASSLDPVDRGYGYTF
. TRBJ1-1 TRBV30 11 . TGTGCCTGGAGTGTACGGGGTGAAGCTTTCTTT CAWSVRGEAFF